Sequencing of this T cell receptor beta chain was carried out in a study of T-cell memory formation after mild COVID-19. In the study overall: Largely donor-specific TCR clusters were found.

Germline V gives CDR1 SGHVS, CDR2 FQNEAQ. The V gene lost 5 bases and the J gene lost 10 bases, with 18 bases spanning the gap. This CDR3 spans 15 amino acids. Study conclusions and caveats: Contracting CD4+ clones sat mainly in CM and EM; CD8+ in EMRA. Among clones contracting day 15 to 85, CD4/CD8 was balanced, whereas later expanders leaned CD4+. Nothing confirmed that second-wave clones peaking on day 37 were specific for SARS-CoV-2.

TCRdb reprocessed the 5' RACE reads with MiXCR, giving one entry per CDR3 protein. The sample consists of 250,000 to 350,000 distinct CDR3 sequences, 14% of them appearing once. This clonotype was found a few times. The antigen is unknown. This TCR came from a young man who had mild COVID-19 (a few samples of this study predate the infection). Cell type and time point are not known. V is TRBV7-8 and J is TRBJ1-6, with D uncertain. The sample taken for sequencing was PBMCs or a T cell subset sorted from them (not recorded which). This CDR3 reads CASSLGLGGSSPLHF. Written as DNA, the CDR3 is TGTGCCAGCAGCCTCGGATTAGGTGGCTCCTCACCCCTCCACTTT.